Listed below are T cell receptor beta chains from one sample, sequenced in a study of PD-1 blockade in classical Hodgkin lymphoma. Only in-frame clones appear in the TCRdb table, and some are missing; sequencing was by immunoSEQ multiplex PCR. The table includes 25,000 to 35,000 clones, roughly 92% detected once. The specimen sequenced was peripheral blood mononuclear cells (PBMCs). The receptor set was obtained from a human donor with classical Hodgkin lymphoma. Each CDR3 is given with its conserved first and last residue. A D gene is named only where the DNA matches it firmly. The listing skips clone size in some rows; elsewhere it reads once, few, many or a size class.

>once|TRBJ1-5|NA|13|TRBV5-1
TGCGCCAGCAGCTTGGCGGGCAATCAGCCCCAGCATTTT
CASSLAGNQPQHF
>NA|TRBJ2-6|NA|14|TRBV6-5
TGTGCCAGCAGAAGGGATTACGGGGCCAACGTCCTGACTTTC
CASRRDYGANVLTF
>once|TRBJ2-5|TRBD2|15|TRBV9
TGTGCCAGCAGCGCAGCAGCGGGGGGCTGGGAGACCCAGTACTTC
CASSAAAGGWETQYF
>NA|TRBJ1-2|TRBD1|16|TRBV18
TGTGCCAGCTCACCACTGTCAGGGGGCGCTTCCTATGGCTACACCTTC
CASSPLSGGASYGYTF
>NA|TRBJ1-1|TRBD1|15|TRBV19
TGTGCCAGTAGTATGGGACAGGGGATTCGCACTGAAGCTTTCTTT
CASSMGQGIRTEAFF
>once|TRBJ2-7|NA|13|TRBV5-5
TGTGCCAGCAGCTTGACAGGGAGGAACGAGCAGTACTTC
CASSLTGRNEQYF
>NA|TRBJ1-5|NA|13|TRBV5-1
TGCGCCAGCAGCCCGGACGGAAATCAGCCCCAGCATTTT
CASSPDGNQPQHF
>NA|TRBJ2-5|NA|15|TRBV9
TGTGCCAGCAGCGCGGCACCCTCCCCGGTAGAGACCCAGTACTTC
CASSAAPSPVETQYF
>NA|TRBJ2-7|NA|13|TRBV11-2
TGTGCCAGCAGCTTAATCTTACAGGGCGTTCTCGACTTC
CASSLILQGVLDF
>NA|TRBJ2-7|NA|15|TRBV14
TGTGCCAGCAGCCAGGAAGCGGCTTACGCCTACGAGCAGTACTTC
CASSQEAAYAYEQYF
>once|TRBJ1-1|NA|14|TRBV19
TGTGCCACCAAACTGGACTCAAATCGGGGTGAAGCTTTCTTT
CATKLDSNRGEAFF
>NA|TRBJ1-5|NA|14|TRBV4-1
TGCGCCAGCAGCCAAGTCATTTTTGGTCAGCCCCAGCATTTT
CASSQVIFGQPQHF
>NA|TRBJ2-3|NA|15|TRBV19
TGTGCCAGTAGTATAGAAGGAACTCAGGGGGATACGCAGTATTTT
CASSIEGTQGDTQYF
>NA|TRBJ2-2|NA|15|TRBV9
TGTGCCAGCAGCCCGCCCGGGGTTTCCGGCGGGGAGCTGTTTTTT
CASSPPGVSGGELFF
>NA|TRBJ1-1|NA|13|TRBV9
TGTGCCAGCAGCCACGCCGTTAACACTGAAGCTTTCTTT
CASSHAVNTEAFF
>NA|TRBJ2-1|NA|14|TRBV7-9
TGTGCCAGCAGCTTAACCCGGGACATTAATGAGCAGTTCTTC
CASSLTRDINEQFF
>NA|TRBJ1-1|TRBD1|14|TRBV30
TGTGCCTGGCGATCATCAGGGGGCCTCACTGAAGCTTTCTTT
CAWRSSGGLTEAFF
>NA|TRBJ2-1|TRBD2|15|TRBV28
TGTGCCAGCAGTTTAGCGGGAGGGCGGTACAATGAGCAGTTCTTC
CASSLAGGRYNEQFF
>NA|TRBJ1-5|NA|14|TRBV4-1
TGCGCCAGCAGCCAAGTGGGACCGAAGGGGCCCCAGCATTTT
CASSQVGPKGPQHF
>NA|TRBJ2-2|NA|15|TRBV11-2
TGTGCCAGCAGTGGAATGAGAGAGGTTACCGGGGAGCTGTTTTTT
CASSGMREVTGELFF
>NA|TRBJ2-3|NA|16|TRBV15
TGTGCCACCAGCGGCGGGGTGAGGGTAGTCACAGATACGCAGTATTTT
CATSGGVRVVTDTQYF
>NA|TRBJ2-3|TRBD2|17|TRBV27
TGTGCCAGCAGTCTCCACCCCCTAGCGGGGAACACAGATACGCAGTATTTT
CASSLHPLAGNTDTQYF
>NA|TRBJ2-3|TRBD2|15|TRBV18
TGTGCCAGCTCTCGTCGAGCGGGAGCCACAGATACGCAGTATTTT
CASSRRAGATDTQYF
>NA|TRBJ1-5|NA|15|TRBV5-1
TGCGCCAGCAGCTTGGCAGGGGCCCTCAATCAGCCCCAGCATTTT
CASSLAGALNQPQHF
>NA|TRBJ2-7|NA|13|TRBV4-2
TGTGCCAGCAGCCAAGGGGGGACCTACGAGCAGTACTTC
CASSQGGTYEQYF
>few|TRBJ2-6|NA|15|TRBV19
TGTGCCAGTAGTAAAAGGAGGGTTGGGGCCAACGTCCTGACTTTC
CASSKRRVGANVLTF
>NA|TRBJ2-1|NA|14|TRBV7-2
TGTGCCAGCATCCTAGACAGGCCCCCCAATGAGCAGTTCTTC
CASILDRPPNEQFF
>NA|TRBJ2-3|NA|17|TRBV5-8
TGTGCCAGCAACCTTCAAATACGGGACATCAGCACAGATACGCAGTATTTT
CASNLQIRDISTDTQYF
>NA|TRBJ1-2|NA|13|TRBV27
TGTGCCAGCAGTTTCCAGGGCCATGGGGGCTACACCTTC
CASSFQGHGGYTF
>NA|TRBJ1-4|NA|14|TRBV6-1
TGTGCCAGCAGTGAAGAGGCAGGCGCTGAAAAACTGTTTTTT
CASSEEAGAEKLFF
>NA|TRBJ1-1|TRBD1|14|TRBV5-4
TGTGCCAGCAGCTTCCGGGACAGGGTCACTGAAGCTTTCTTT
CASSFRDRVTEAFF
>NA|TRBJ2-7|TRBD2|13|TRBV27
TGTGCCAGCTCCGGGGGGATCTCCTACGAGCAGTACTTC
CASSGGISYEQYF
>few|TRBJ1-1|NA|13|TRBV7-6
TGTGCCAGCAGCTTAGATCGGAACACTGAAGCTTTCTTT
CASSLDRNTEAFF
>NA|TRBJ1-5|NA|13|TRBV5-1
TGCGCCAGCAGCTTGGATAGCAATCAGCCCCAGCATTTT
CASSLDSNQPQHF
>NA|TRBJ2-7|NA|13|TRBV4-1
TGCGCCAGCAGCCTCCTCACCGGCTACGAGCAGTACTTC
CASSLLTGYEQYF
>NA|TRBJ2-1|NA|15|TRBV18
TGTGCCAGCTCACCCGTTCTAGGCTCCTACAATGAGCAGTTCTTC
CASSPVLGSYNEQFF
>NA|TRBJ1-2|TRBD1|16|TRBV13
TGTGCCAGCAGCCCATCTTGGGGACAGGGGGGCTATGGCTACACCTTC
CASSPSWGQGGYGYTF